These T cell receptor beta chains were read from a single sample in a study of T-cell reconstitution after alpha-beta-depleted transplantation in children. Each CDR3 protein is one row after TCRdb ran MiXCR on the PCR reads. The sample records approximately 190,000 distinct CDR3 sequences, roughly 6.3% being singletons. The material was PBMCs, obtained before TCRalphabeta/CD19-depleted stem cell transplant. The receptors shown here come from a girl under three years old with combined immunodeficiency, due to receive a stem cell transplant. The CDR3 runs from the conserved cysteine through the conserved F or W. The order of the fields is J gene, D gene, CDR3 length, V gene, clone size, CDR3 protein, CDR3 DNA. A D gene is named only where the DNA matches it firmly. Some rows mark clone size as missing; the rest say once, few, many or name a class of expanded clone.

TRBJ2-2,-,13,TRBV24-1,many,CATKPGDTGELFF,TGTGCCACCAAGCCAGGGGACACCGGGGAGCTGTTTTTT
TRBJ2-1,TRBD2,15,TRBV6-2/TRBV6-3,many,CASRPRGISYNEQFF,TGTGCCAGCAGGCCGCGGGGGATCTCCTACAATGAGCAGTTCTTC
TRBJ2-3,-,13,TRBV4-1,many,CASRSPNTDTQYF,TGCGCCAGCAGATCTCCGAACACAGATACGCAGTATTTT
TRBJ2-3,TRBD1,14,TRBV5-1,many,CASSTGWETDTQYF,TGCGCCAGCTCGACAGGGTGGGAGACAGATACGCAGTATTTT
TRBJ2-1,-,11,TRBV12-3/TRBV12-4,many,CASSVNNEQFF,TGTGCCAGCAGTGTGAACAATGAGCAGTTCTTC
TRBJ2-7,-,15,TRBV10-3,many,CAISDEDFSVEQQYF,TGTGCCATCAGTGACGAGGACTTCTCCGTTGAGCAGCAGTACTTC
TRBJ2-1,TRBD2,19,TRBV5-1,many,CASSLLVAGVFSSYNEQFF,TGCGCCAGCAGCTTGTTAGTAGCGGGGGTTTTTAGCTCCTACAATGAGCAGTTCTTC
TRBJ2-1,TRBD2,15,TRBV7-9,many,CASSPRLAGYNEQFF,TGTGCCAGCAGCCCTCGACTAGCGGGCTACAATGAGCAGTTCTTC
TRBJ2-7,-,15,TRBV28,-,CASSRRGSPSYEQYF,TGTGCCAGCAGCCGCAGGGGCTCCCCCTCCTACGAGCAGTACTTC
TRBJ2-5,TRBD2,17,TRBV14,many,CASSPRWGRVVKETQYF,TGTGCCAGCAGCCCCCGGTGGGGGAGGGTGGTGAAAGAGACCCAGTACTTC
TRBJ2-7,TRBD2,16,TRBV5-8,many,CASSLWLAGGPREQYF,TGTGCCAGCAGCTTATGGCTAGCGGGGGGGCCAAGGGAGCAGTACTTC
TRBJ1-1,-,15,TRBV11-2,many,CASSPNLLMNTEAFF,TGTGCCAGCAGCCCCAACCTTCTGATGAACACTGAAGCTTTCTTT
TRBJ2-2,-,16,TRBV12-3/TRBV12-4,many,CASSLVTAGTGGELFF,TGTGCCAGCAGTTTAGTAACGGCGGGAACGGGCGGGGAGCTGTTTTTT
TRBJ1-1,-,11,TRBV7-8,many,CASSHFGQTFF,TGTGCCAGCAGCCATTTCGGACAAACTTTCTTT
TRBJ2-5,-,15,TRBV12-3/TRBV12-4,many,CASSPPGMEGETQYF,TGTGCCAGCAGTCCCCCGGGGATGGAGGGGGAGACCCAGTACTTC
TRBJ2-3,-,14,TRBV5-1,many,CASAPGGSTDTQYF,TGCGCCAGTGCTCCGGGGGGCAGCACAGATACGCAGTATTTT
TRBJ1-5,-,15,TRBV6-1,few,CASILIGGGNQPQHF,TGTGCCAGCATCCTTATCGGGGGTGGCAATCAGCCCCAGCATTTT
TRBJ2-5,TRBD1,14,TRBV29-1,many,CSVFDRGLQETQYF,TGCAGCGTTTTCGACAGGGGGCTACAAGAGACCCAGTACTTC
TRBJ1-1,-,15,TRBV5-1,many,CASSPLVQGPGEAFF,TGCGCCAGCAGCCCACTAGTCCAGGGGCCGGGTGAAGCTTTCTTT
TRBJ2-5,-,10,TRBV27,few,CASGSETQYF,TGTGCCAGCGGTTCCGAGACCCAGTACTTC
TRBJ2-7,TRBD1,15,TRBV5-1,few,CASSQPPTGNYEQYF,TGCGCCAGCAGCCAGCCCCCGACAGGGAACTACGAGCAGTACTTC
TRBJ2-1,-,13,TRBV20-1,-,CSARGRSPNEQFF,TGCAGTGCTAGAGGGCGGAGCCCCAATGAGCAGTTCTTC
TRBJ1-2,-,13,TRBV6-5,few,CASSYFGMDGYTF,TGTGCCAGCAGTTACTTTGGGATGGATGGCTACACCTTC
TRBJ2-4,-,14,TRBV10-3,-,CAIAGWEPKNIQYF,TGTGCCATCGCAGGGTGGGAACCCAAAAACATTCAGTACTTC
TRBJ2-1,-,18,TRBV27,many,CASSLFLGRVLTYNEQFF,TGTGCCAGCAGTTTATTTCTAGGACGGGTTCTTACCTACAATGAGCAGTTCTTC
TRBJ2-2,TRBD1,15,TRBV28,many,CASSRRQGSTGELFF,TGTGCCAGCAGCCGGAGACAGGGAAGCACCGGGGAGCTGTTTTTT
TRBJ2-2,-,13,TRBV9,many,CASSVAGIGELFF,TGTGCCAGCAGCGTAGCTGGCATCGGGGAGCTGTTTTTT
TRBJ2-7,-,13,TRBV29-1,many,CSASQENSYEQYF,TGCAGCGCCTCGCAGGAGAACTCCTACGAGCAGTACTTC
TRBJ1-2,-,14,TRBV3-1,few,CASAPGYGNYGYTF,TGTGCCAGCGCCCCGGGGTACGGGAACTATGGCTACACCTTC
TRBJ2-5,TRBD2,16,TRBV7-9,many,CASSLASGGARETQYF,TGTGCCAGCAGCTTAGCTAGCGGGGGGGCCAGAGAGACCCAGTACTTC
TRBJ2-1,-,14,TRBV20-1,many,CSARAFRLYNEQFF,TGCAGTGCTAGAGCATTTCGGCTCTACAATGAGCAGTTCTTC
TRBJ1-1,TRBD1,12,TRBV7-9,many,CASLGDRAEAFF,TGTGCCAGCTTAGGGGACAGGGCTGAAGCTTTCTTT
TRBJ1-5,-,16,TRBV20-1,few,CSASRPGLREDQPQHF,TGCAGTGCTAGCCGACCGGGTCTCCGAGAGGATCAGCCCCAGCATTTT
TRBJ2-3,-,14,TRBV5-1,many,CASSLLEGTDTQYF,TGCGCCAGCAGCTTGCTAGAAGGCACAGATACGCAGTATTTT
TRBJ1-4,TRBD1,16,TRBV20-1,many,CSPQAGGIPTEEKLFF,TGCAGCCCTCAGGCAGGGGGCATTCCAACCGAAGAAAAACTGTTTTTT
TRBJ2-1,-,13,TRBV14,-,CASSSRRVYEQFF,TGTGCCAGCAGTTCTCGACGAGTCTATGAGCAGTTCTTC
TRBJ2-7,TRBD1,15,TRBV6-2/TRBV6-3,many,CASSYSWTGHYEQYF,TGTGCCAGCAGTTACTCGTGGACAGGCCACTACGAGCAGTACTTC
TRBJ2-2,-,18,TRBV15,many,CATSNTPIGTAHGEELFF,TGTGCCACCAGCAATACTCCTATTGGGACCGCCCATGGTGAGGAGCTGTTTTTT
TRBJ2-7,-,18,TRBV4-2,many,CASSQDFLLAVSSYEQYF,TGTGCCAGCAGCCAAGATTTCCTACTTGCGGTGAGCTCCTACGAGCAGTACTTC
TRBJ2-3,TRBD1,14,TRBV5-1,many,CASSPDRGADTQYF,TGCGCCAGCAGTCCGGACAGGGGGGCAGATACGCAGTATTTT
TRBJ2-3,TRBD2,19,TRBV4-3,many,CASSQYHGLAGARTDTQYF,TGCGCCAGCAGCCAATATCATGGGCTAGCGGGGGCCCGCACAGATACGCAGTATTTT
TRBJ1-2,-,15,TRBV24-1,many,CATSGSGRKVDGYTF,TGTGCCACCAGTGGTAGTGGGAGGAAGGTTGACGGCTACACCTTC
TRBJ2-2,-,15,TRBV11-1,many,CASSFSRRNTGELFF,TGTGCCAGCAGCTTTAGCCGGAGAAACACCGGGGAGCTGTTTTTT
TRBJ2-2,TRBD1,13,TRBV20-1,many,CSAPGTGTGELFF,TGCAGTGCTCCCGGGACAGGGACCGGGGAGCTGTTTTTT
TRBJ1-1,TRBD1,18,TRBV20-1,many,CSARAPTGGIYMNTEAFF,TGCAGTGCTAGAGCCCCGACAGGGGGCATCTATATGAACACTGAAGCTTTCTTT
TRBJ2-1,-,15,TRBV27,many,CASSLNYPTYNEQFF,TGTGCCAGCAGTTTGAACTACCCTACGTACAATGAGCAGTTCTTC